Following are 15 T cell receptor beta chains from one sample sequenced in a study of vaccination and CD4 T cells after COVID-19. Antigens of these TCRs are unknown. Treatment specified: approximately nine-day PBMC culture with coronavirus spike peptide pools or control peptides (ViraFEST assay). The Oncomine TCR Beta short-read assay was what sequenced the DNA obtained from cultured CD4+ T cells. TCRdb passed the PCR reads through MiXCR, listing each CDR3 protein once. The sample lists some 16,000 distinct CDR3 sequences; approximately 58% were seen once. The sequenced sample consisted of CD4+ T cells from blood, cultured in vitro. The source is a human donor who had recovered from COVID-19.

This rearrangement joins TRBV20-1 to TRBJ1-6, with unresolved D. There are 16 residues in the CDR3. V was cut by 3 bases and J by 0 bases, with 12 bases left in between. Looked up from germline, CDR1 is DFQATT and CDR2 is SNEGSKA (reference sequence). Written as DNA, the CDR3 is TGCAGTGCTAGCGGCCTGGCAAGCTCCTATAATTCACCCCTCCACTTT. Its protein product is CSASGLASSYNSPLHF.

This clonotype was observed a few times. V is TRBV11-3 and J is TRBJ2-7; 8 bases align to TRBD1. Germline assignment: CDR1 SGHNT and CDR2 YENEEA. The CDR3 is 13 residues long. With 5 bases clipped from V and 5 bases from J, the junction kept 5 bases outside the gene matches. Here the CDR3 reads CASSKDRVDEQYF. The DNA of the CDR3 is TGTGCCAGCAGCAAGGACAGGGTGGACGAGCAGTACTTC. Using reference TRBV11-3 and TRBJ2-7 for the parts outside the CDR3, the full variable domain is EAGVVQSPRYKIIEKKQPVAFWCNPISGHNTLYWYLQNLGQGPELLIRYENEEAVDDSQLPKDRFSAERLKGVDSTLKIQPAELGDSAVYLCASSKDRVDEQYFGPGTRLTVT.

This clonotype is categorized as medium-sized. The rearrangement joins TRBV12-3 or TRBV12-4 to TRBJ2-5; 12 nucleotides align to TRBD1. The CDR3 is made up of 15 amino acids. J lost 4 bases, V lost 3 bases, and 3 bases had no gene match. The CDR3 region is CASSFWDRGPETQYF. Written as DNA, the CDR3 is TGTGCCAGCAGTTTTTGGGACAGGGGGCCAGAGACCCAGTACTTC.

This sequence joins TRBV20-1 and TRBJ1-1; no clear D. The CDR3 sequence is 14 residues long. CDR1 and CDR2 from the germline V gene are DFQATT and SNEGSKA (reference sequence). Trimming cost V 1 base and J 0 bases, with 9 bases left between them. The CDR3 is CSARASNMNTEAFF. The CDR3 nucleotides are TGCAGTGCTAGAGCCTCAAACATGAACACTGAAGCTTTCTTT.

This chain links TRBV7-2 with TRBJ2-7; TRBD1 matches 7 bases. After removal of 5 bases from V and 3 bases from J, the junction contained 10 bases not matched to a gene. The CDR3 spans 15 residues. Looked up from germline, CDR1 is SGHTA and CDR2 is FQGNSA. In nucleotides, the CDR3 is TGTGCCAGCAGCCGGTCCGGGACAGCCGGCTACGAGCAGTACTTC. Translation: CASSRSGTAGYEQYF.

This rearrangement joins TRBV7-8 to TRBJ1-1, with TRBD1 matching 10 bases. The CDR3 contains 16 residues. Germline V CDR1 and CDR2: SGHVS, FQNEAQ. J lost 6 bases, V lost 1 base, and 8 bases had no gene match. The DNA for the CDR3 is TGTGCCAGCAGCTTAGTCGGCCGGGGACAGGGGTCTGAAGCTTTCTTT. The encoded protein is CASSLVGRGQGSEAFF. The full variable domain, completed using reference TRBV7-8 and TRBJ1-1, is GAGVSQSPRYKVAKRGQDVALRCDPISGHVSLFWYQQALGQGPEFLTYFQNEAQLDKSGLPSDRFFAERPEGSVSTLKIQRTQQEDSAVYLCASSLVGRGQGSEAFFGQGTRLTVV.

This clonotype was seen more than once but under ten times. The rearrangement links TRBV6-1 to TRBJ2-6; D possibly corresponds to TRBD2 (5 bases). The CDR3 contains 15 residues. Germline V gives CDR1 MNHNS, CDR2 SASEGT. V was clipped by 6 bases and J by 0 bases, with 9 bases between them. This chain's CDR3 is CASRPDYSGANVLTF. The CDR3 region has the DNA TGTGCCAGCAGGCCAGACTACTCTGGGGCCAACGTCCTGACTTTC.

V is TRBV15 and J is TRBJ2-3; D is unresolved. CDR3 size: 15 residues. The ends were cut back, 1 base at V and 2 bases at J, with 10 bases in the middle. Germline assignment: CDR1 LNHNV and CDR2 YYDKDF (reference sequence). CDR3 amino acids: CATSRGGGVTDTQYF. CDR3 coding DNA: TGTGCCACCAGCAGAGGAGGCGGTGTCACAGATACGCAGTATTTT.

The chain employs TRBV28 and TRBJ1-5; unclear D gene. V lost 7 bases and J 9 bases, leaving 13 bases between the germline ends. In germline, CDR1 is MDHEN, CDR2 SYDVKM. The CDR3 covers 12 residues. CDR3 loop: CASTNPFLPQHF. As DNA, the CDR3 is TGTGCCAGCACCAACCCCTTTCTGCCCCAGCATTTT.

This clonotype is labeled as hyperexpanded. The gene calls are TRBV21-1 and TRBJ1-5. TRBV21-1 is a recognized pseudogene. The CDR3 runs to 16 residues. The chain's CDR3 is CASSKREGRRDQPQHF. In nucleotides, the CDR3 is TGTGCCAGCAGCAAAAGGGAAGGCAGGAGGGATCAGCCCCAGCATTTT.

This clonotype showed up just a few times. One end of the junction varies from germline; a read error may be responsible. This chain joins TRBV2 and TRBJ1-2; D perhaps matches TRBD1 (6 bases). Germline assignment: CDR1 SNHLY and CDR2 FYNNEI. The CDR3 loop spans 13 amino acids. CDR3 coding DNA: TGTGCCAGCAGTGGAGACAGGCCGTCCGGCTTCACCTTC. Translation: CASSGDRPSGFTF.

The sample holds a few counts of this clonotype. This sequence joins TRBV2 and TRBJ2-1; no firm D call. Per the germline V gene, CDR1 is SNHLY and CDR2 is FYNNEI. V was shortened by 4 bases and J by 4 bases, with 2 bases between the two germline ends. The CDR3 extends over 11 amino acids. As DNA, the CDR3 is TGTGCCAGCAGTGGTTACAATGAGCAGTTCTTC. It specifies CASSGYNEQFF.

In its sample, this clonotype was seen a few times. The V and J genes are TRBV20-1 and TRBJ1-1; D perhaps matches TRBD1 (6 bases). CDR3 length equals 13 residues. Germline V CDR1 and CDR2: DFQATT, SNEGSKA (reference sequence). Trimming shortened V by 1 base and J by 7 bases, and 13 bases separated the two germline ends. The CDR3 is CSARGRTTGEAFF. DNA for the CDR3: TGCAGTGCTAGAGGTCGAACGACAGGTGAAGCTTTCTTT.

V is TRBV20-1 and J is TRBJ1-2; 8 nucleotides align to TRBD1. The CDR3 consists of 14 residues. Unmatched junction bases numbered 13, after V lost 5 bases and J lost 8 bases. The germline CDR1 and CDR2 sequences are DFQATT and SNEGSKA (reference sequence). The CDR3 DNA follows: TGCAGTGCTCCAAGCAGGGGGCGCGGGGGAGGCTACACCTTC. Translating gives CSAPSRGRGGGYTF.

This chain joins TRBV19 and TRBJ1-5; D may be TRBD1 (5 bases). Germline loops: CDR1 LNHDA, CDR2 SQIVND (reference sequence). V lost 1 base and J lost 5, with 9 bases in between. The CDR3 is 14 residues long. CDR3 in DNA: TGTGCCAGTAGTATAGGTGACAGTTATCAGCCCCAGCATTTT. Translated, it gives CASSIGDSYQPQHF. Full variable domain (missing parts from reference TRBV19 and TRBJ1-5): DGGITQSPKYLFRKEGQNVTLSCEQNLNHDAMYWYRQDPGQGLRLIYYSQIVNDFQKGDIAEGYSVSREKKESFPLTVTSAQKNPTAFYLCASSIGDSYQPQHFGDGTRLSIL.